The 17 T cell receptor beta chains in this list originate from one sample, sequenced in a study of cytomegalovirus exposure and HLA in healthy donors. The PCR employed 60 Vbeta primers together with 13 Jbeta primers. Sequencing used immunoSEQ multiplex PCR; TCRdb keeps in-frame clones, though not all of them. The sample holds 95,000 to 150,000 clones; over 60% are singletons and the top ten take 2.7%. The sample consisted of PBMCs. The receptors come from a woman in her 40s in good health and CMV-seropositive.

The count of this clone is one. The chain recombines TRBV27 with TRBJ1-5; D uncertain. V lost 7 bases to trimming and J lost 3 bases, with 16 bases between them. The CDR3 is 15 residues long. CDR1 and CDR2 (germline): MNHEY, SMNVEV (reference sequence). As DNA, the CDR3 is TGTGCCAGCACCTTAGGCGGGTATTTCAATCAGCCCCAGCATTTT. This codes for CASTLGGYFNQPQHF.

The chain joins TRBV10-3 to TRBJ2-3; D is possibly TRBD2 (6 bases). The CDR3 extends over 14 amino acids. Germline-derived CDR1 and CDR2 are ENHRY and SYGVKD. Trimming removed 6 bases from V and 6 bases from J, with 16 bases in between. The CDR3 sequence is CAISRDSAYDTQYF. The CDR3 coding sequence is TGTGCCATCAGCCGGGACTCGGCCTACGATACGCAGTATTTT.

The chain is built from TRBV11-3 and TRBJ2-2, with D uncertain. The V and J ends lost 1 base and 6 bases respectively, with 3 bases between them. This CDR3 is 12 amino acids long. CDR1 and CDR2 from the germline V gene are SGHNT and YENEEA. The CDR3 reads CASSLGPGELFF. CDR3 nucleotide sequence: TGTGCCAGCAGCTTAGGGCCCGGGGAGCTGTTTTTT.

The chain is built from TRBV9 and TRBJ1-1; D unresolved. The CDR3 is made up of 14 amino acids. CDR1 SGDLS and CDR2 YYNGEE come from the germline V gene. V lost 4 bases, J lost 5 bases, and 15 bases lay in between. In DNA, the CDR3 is TGTGCCAGCAGCCCGAGAGGAGGTATTACTGAAGCTTTCTTT. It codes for CASSPRGGITEAFF.

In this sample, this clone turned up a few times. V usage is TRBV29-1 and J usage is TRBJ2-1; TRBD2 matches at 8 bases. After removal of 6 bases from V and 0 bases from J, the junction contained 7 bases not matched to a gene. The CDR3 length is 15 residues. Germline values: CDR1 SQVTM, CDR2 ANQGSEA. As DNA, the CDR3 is TGCAGCGTGGCCCAAGCGGGAGCCTCCTACAATGAGCAGTTCTTC. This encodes CSVAQAGASYNEQFF.

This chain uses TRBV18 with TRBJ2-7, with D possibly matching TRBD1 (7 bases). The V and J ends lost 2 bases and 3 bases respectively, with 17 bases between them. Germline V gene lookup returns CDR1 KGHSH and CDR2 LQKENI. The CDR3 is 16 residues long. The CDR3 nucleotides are TGTGCCAGCTCACCAAGGTGGGCAGGGGGGCTCTACGAGCAGTACTTC. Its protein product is CASSPRWAGGLYEQYF.

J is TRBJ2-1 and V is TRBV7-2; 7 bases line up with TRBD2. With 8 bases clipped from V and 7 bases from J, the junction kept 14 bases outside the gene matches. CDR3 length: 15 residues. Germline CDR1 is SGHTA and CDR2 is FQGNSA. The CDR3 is CASCRRIGEGNEQFF. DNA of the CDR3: TGTGCCAGCTGCCGACGGATAGGGGAGGGGAATGAGCAGTTCTTC.

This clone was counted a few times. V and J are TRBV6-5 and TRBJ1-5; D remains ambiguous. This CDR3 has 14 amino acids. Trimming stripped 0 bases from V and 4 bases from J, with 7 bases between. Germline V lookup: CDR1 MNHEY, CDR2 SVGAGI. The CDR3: CASSYSGGNQPQHF. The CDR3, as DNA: TGTGCCAGCAGTTACTCGGGAGGGAATCAGCCCCAGCATTTT.

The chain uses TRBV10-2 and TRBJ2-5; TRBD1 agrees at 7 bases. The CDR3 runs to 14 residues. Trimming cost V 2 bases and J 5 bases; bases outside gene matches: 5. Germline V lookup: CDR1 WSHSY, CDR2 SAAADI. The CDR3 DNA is TGCGCCAGCAGTGAGACAGGGGAGTGGGAGACCCAGTACTTC. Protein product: CASSETGEWETQYF.

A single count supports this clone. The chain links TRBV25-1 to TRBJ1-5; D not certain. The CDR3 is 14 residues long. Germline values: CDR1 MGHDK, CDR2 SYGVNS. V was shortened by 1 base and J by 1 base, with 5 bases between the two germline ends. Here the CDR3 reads CASSEFQSNQPQHF. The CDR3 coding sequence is TGTGCCAGCAGTGAATTCCAGAGCAATCAGCCCCAGCATTTT.

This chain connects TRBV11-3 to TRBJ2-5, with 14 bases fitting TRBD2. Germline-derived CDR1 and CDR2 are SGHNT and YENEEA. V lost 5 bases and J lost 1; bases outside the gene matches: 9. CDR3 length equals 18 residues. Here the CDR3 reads CASSHVGTSGSGQETQYF. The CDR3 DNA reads TGTGCCAGCAGCCACGTGGGGACTAGCGGGAGTGGCCAAGAGACCCAGTACTTC.

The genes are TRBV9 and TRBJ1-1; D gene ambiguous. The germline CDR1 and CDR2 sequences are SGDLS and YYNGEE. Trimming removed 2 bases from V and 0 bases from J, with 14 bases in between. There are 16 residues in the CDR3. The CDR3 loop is CASSVRSGGLNTEAFF. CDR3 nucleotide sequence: TGTGCCAGCAGCGTGAGAAGCGGCGGCTTGAACACTGAAGCTTTCTTT.

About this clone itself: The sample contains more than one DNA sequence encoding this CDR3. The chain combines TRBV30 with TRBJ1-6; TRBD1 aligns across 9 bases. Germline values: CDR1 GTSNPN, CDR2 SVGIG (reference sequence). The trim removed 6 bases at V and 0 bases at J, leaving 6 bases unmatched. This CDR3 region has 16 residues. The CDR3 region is CACQGQGSSYNSPLHF. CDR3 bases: TGTGCCTGCCAGGGACAGGGAAGCTCCTATAATTCACCCCTCCACTTT.

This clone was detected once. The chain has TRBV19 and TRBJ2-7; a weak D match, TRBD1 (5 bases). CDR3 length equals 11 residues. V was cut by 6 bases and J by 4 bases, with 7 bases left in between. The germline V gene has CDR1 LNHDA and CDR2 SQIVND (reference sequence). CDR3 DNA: TGTGCCAGTAGCCACAGGTACGAGCAGTACTTC. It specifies CASSHRYEQYF.

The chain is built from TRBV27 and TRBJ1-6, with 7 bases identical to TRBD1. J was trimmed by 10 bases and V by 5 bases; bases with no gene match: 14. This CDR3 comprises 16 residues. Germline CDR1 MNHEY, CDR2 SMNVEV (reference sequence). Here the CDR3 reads CASSPTGPRVSSPLHF. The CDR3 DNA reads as TGTGCCAGCAGTCCGACAGGGCCCAGGGTGTCCTCACCCCTCCACTTT.

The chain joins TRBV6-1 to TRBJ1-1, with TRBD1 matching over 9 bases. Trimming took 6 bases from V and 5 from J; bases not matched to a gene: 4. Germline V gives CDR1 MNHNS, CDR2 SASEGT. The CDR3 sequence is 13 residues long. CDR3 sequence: CASRGQGHTEAFF. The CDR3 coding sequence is TGTGCCAGCAGGGGACAGGGACATACTGAAGCTTTCTTT.

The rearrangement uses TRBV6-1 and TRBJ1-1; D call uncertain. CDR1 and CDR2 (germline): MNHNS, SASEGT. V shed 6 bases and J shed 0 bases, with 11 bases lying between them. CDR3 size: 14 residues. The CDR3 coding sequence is TGTGCCAGCAGCTCTACAGATATGAACACTGAAGCTTTCTTT. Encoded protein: CASSSTDMNTEAFF.